Detailed here is one T cell receptor (beta chain). The antigen is unknown. ViraFEST expansion of antigen-specific CD4+ T cells with viral peptide pools preceded sequencing. Following a roughly eleven-day culture, CD4+ T cells were purified. This record belongs to a study of vaccination effects on CD4 cells after COVID-19. At the level of the study: Vaccine administered to participants consisted of two doses of either BNT162b2 or mRNA-1273. General observations from the study: Healthy vaccinees' vaccine-induced clones included only 1 of 255 that recognized common cold coronaviruses.

Clones were read by immunoSEQ multiplex PCR, and TCRdb kept only the in-frame ones, dropping some. This sample has more than 50,000 clones, with about four fifths found just once. Per germline, CDR1 MGHRA and CDR2 YSYEKL. Trimming stripped 3 bases from V and 2 bases from J, with 13 bases between. The CDR3 length is 15 residues. Sample: CD4+ T cells from PBMCs cultured with HCoV-229E spike peptides, taken before COVID-19 vaccination. This chain uses TRBV4-1 with TRBJ1-2; D may be TRBD1 (5 bases). The sequence derives from a human donor who received a COVID-19 vaccine. The CDR3 loop reads CASSHRRRDNYGYTF. CDR3 coding DNA: TGCGCCAGCAGCCACCGCCGACGGGACAACTATGGCTACACCTTC.